Presented here are 31 T cell receptor beta chains from one specimen sequenced in a study of vaccination and CD4 T cells after COVID-19. With the Oncomine TCR Beta short-read assay, DNA from cultured CD4+ T cells was sequenced. TCRdb called the PCR reads again in MiXCR, with one record for every CDR3 protein. The profile shows 4,500 to 6,500 distinct CDR3 sequences, about 62% of them singletons. Treatment in this sample: approximately 9-day PBMC culture with coronavirus spike peptide pools or control peptides (ViraFEST assay). Investigators obtained the unexposed donor's CD4+ T cells before the COVID-19 pandemic (2011-2018). Which antigens these TCRs recognize remains unknown. Sequencing used CD4+ T cells from blood, cultured in vitro. The receptors were sampled from a human donor in good health.

This clonotype came up a few times. The J gene is TRBJ2-3, the V gene TRBV6-2 or TRBV6-3, with 15 bases matching TRBD2. Germline lookup yields CDR1 MNHEY and CDR2 SVGEGT. The CDR3 runs 16 residues. The J segment lost 5 bases and the V segment lost 6 bases, leaving 6 bases of the junction unmatched. The CDR3 sequence is CASRLGLAGGLDTQYF. The CDR3, as DNA: TGTGCCAGCAGACTCGGACTAGCGGGGGGGTTAGATACGCAGTATTTT.

The chain carries TRBV2 and TRBJ1-2, with TRBD1 identical over 7 bases. Germline CDR1 and CDR2: SNHLY and FYNNEI. V dropped 4 bases and J dropped 7; count of bases not matched to a gene: 9. The CDR3 length is 14 residues. DNA of the CDR3: TGTGCCAGCAGTGGACAGGGTGGGAGTGGTGGCTACACCTTC. This gives the protein CASSGQGGSGGYTF.

This chain links TRBV12-3 or TRBV12-4 with TRBJ1-2; the D gene is possibly TRBD1 (6 bases). The CDR3 length is 13 residues. Trimming left V 5 bases short and J 10 bases short, with 17 bases between. The CDR3 DNA follows: TGTGCCAGCAGTAAACAGGGCCTGTTCTTCTACACCTTC. Translating it yields CASSKQGLFFYTF.

This clonotype has only a few counts. The rearrangement links TRBV28 to TRBJ1-5; D uncertain. Germline assignment: CDR1 MDHEN and CDR2 SYDVKM. The CDR3 runs to 15 residues. V gave up 5 bases and J gave up 4 bases, with 15 bases separating them. The CDR3 DNA follows: TGTGCCAGCAGTGGCCGGCGGGGTTTTAATCAGCCCCAGCATTTT. Amino acid sequence: CASSGRRGFNQPQHF.

The chain joins TRBV7-2 to TRBJ2-7, with D perhaps being TRBD1 or TRBD2 (6 bases each). CDR1 is SGHTA, CDR2 FQGNSA, per germline. The CDR3 totals 14 residues. The V end was cut by 5 bases, the J end by 5 bases, with 16 bases between. The CDR3 spells CASSEEGGLDEQYF. CDR3 bases: TGTGCCAGCAGCGAAGAAGGGGGGCTGGACGAGCAGTACTTC.

The chain employs TRBV30 and TRBJ1-6, with 7 nucleotides matching TRBD1. This CDR3 contains 14 residues. V lost 2 bases and J lost 10; bases outside the gene matches: 8. CDR1 GTSNPN and CDR2 SVGIG come from the germline V gene (reference sequence). Here the CDR3 reads CAWSLAGGKSPLHF. CDR3 DNA sequence: TGTGCCTGGAGTCTTGCAGGGGGTAAATCACCCCTCCACTTT.

This sequence joins TRBV7-2 and TRBJ2-3; D could derive from TRBD1 or TRBD2 (5 bases each). The CDR3 totals 13 residues. Germline CDR1 and CDR2: SGHTA and FQGNSA. V shed 5 bases and J shed 9 bases, with 15 bases lying between them. CDR3 in DNA: TGTGCCAGCAGCCCGATTGATGAGGGGACGCAGTATTTT. As protein: CASSPIDEGTQYF.

The chain is built from TRBV6-1 and TRBJ2-7; D is ambiguous. This CDR3 has 12 amino acids. V was cut by 7 bases and J by 6 bases, with 13 bases left in between. Germline CDR1 reads MNHNS; CDR2 reads SASEGT. CDR3 bases: TGTGCCAGCACCCACGCCGAAGGCGAGCAGTACTTC. Protein: CASTHAEGEQYF.

The J gene is TRBJ2-3, the V gene TRBV6-1, with TRBD2 identical over 11 bases. V lost 5 bases, J lost 2 bases, and 9 bases stayed unmatched. The CDR3 spans 17 residues. The germline CDR1 and CDR2 sequences are MNHNS and SASEGT. Here the CDR3 DNA reads TGTGCCAGCAGTCAGCTGGGACTAGCGGTCACCACAGATACGCAGTATTTT. This codes for CASSQLGLAVTTDTQYF.

The chain recombines TRBV20-1 with TRBJ1-1; 9 bases match TRBD1. J lost 0 bases, V lost 5 bases, and 4 bases had no gene match. Germline CDR1 reads DFQATT; CDR2 reads SNEGSKA (reference sequence). There are 14 residues in the CDR3. The CDR3 DNA follows: TGCAGTGCTGCGGGACAGGGAATGAACACTGAAGCTTTCTTT. Protein sequence: CSAAGQGMNTEAFF.

V gene TRBV4-3 combines with J gene TRBJ1-3, with TRBD1 matching over 7 bases. V lost 0 bases and J lost 4; bases outside the gene matches: 6. The germline V gene encodes CDR1 LGHNA and CDR2 YSLEER. The CDR3 extends over 16 amino acids. The CDR3 sequence: CASSQERGGRGNTIYF. For the CDR3, the DNA is TGCGCCAGCAGCCAAGAAAGAGGGGGCAGAGGAAACACCATATATTTT.

This chain joins TRBV7-2 and TRBJ1-5; D not certain. Germline V gene lookup returns CDR1 SGHTA and CDR2 FQGNSA. The CDR3 is 14 residues long. V lost 2 bases, J lost 2 bases, and 7 bases lay in between. CDR3 region: CASSLNGGNQPQHF. DNA of the CDR3: TGTGCCAGCAGCTTAAATGGGGGCAATCAGCCCCAGCATTTT.

The chain links TRBV12-3 or TRBV12-4 to TRBJ2-7; D is perhaps TRBD2 (5 bases). Deletions cut 2 bases from V and 1 base from J, with 9 bases between. CDR3 length: 14 amino acids. CDR3 loop: CASSLLTGSYEQYF. For the CDR3, the DNA is TGTGCCAGCAGTTTACTGACGGGGTCCTACGAGCAGTACTTC.

This clonotype was counted only a few times. The rearrangement uses TRBV4-2 and TRBJ2-5; TRBD2 matches 8 bases. This CDR3 comprises 19 residues. The ends lost 0 bases at V and 0 bases at J; junction bases unmatched: 12. In germline, CDR1 is LGHNA, CDR2 YNFKEQ. As DNA, the CDR3 is TGTGCCAGCAGCCAAGATGTAGGGATCTGGCGGGAGGACCAAGAGACCCAGTACTTC. This encodes CASSQDVGIWREDQETQYF.

This chain links TRBV5-6 with TRBJ1-1, with 7 positions matching TRBD1. V shed 4 bases, J shed 8 bases, and the junction held 11 bases outside the gene matches. Germline V gives CDR1 SGHDT, CDR2 YYEEEE. The CDR3 sequence is 14 residues long. In DNA form, the CDR3 reads TGTGCCAGCAGCCCCAGGGGGGTGAAGTACGAAGCTTTCTTT. It is translated as CASSPRGVKYEAFF. Filled out from reference TRBV5-6 and TRBJ1-1, the complete variable domain reads DAGVTQSPTHLIKTRGQQVTLRCSPKSGHDTVSWYQQALGQGPQFIFQYYEEEERQRGNFPDRFSGHQFPNYSSELNVNALLLGDSALYLCASSPRGVKYEAFFGQGTRLTVV.

V and J are TRBV4-2 and TRBJ1-6; D is perhaps TRBD1 (6 bases). CDR1 is LGHNA, CDR2 YNFKEQ, per germline. The V end was cut by 1 base, the J end by 0 bases, with 13 bases between. The CDR3 extends over 18 amino acids. The DNA of the CDR3 is TGTGCCAGCAGCCAAGGGGTGGACAGAATCTCCTATAATTCACCCCTCCACTTT. Translation: CASSQGVDRISYNSPLHF.

The chain carries TRBV30 and TRBJ2-3, with 13 bases fitting TRBD2. The V and J ends lost 0 bases and 4 bases, in that order; junction bases with no gene match: 1. The CDR3 is made up of 15 amino acids. CDR1 and CDR2 from the germline V gene are GTSNPN and SVGIG (reference sequence). The CDR3 DNA is TGTGCCTGGAGTGTGACTAGCGGGAGGTCAGATACGCAGTATTTT. Protein: CAWSVTSGRSDTQYF.

In this sample, this clonotype turned up a few times. This rearrangement joins TRBV6-2 or TRBV6-3 to TRBJ2-2; 12 bases align to TRBD2. Unmatched junction bases numbered 17, after V lost 5 bases and J lost 7 bases. The CDR3 runs to 19 residues. Germline CDR1 and CDR2: MNHEY and SVGEGT. The CDR3 here is CASSPTTSGGPPGSGELFF. Here the CDR3 DNA reads TGTGCCAGCAGTCCCACGACTAGCGGGGGTCCTCCCGGCAGCGGGGAGCTGTTTTTT.

The genes are TRBV11-2 and TRBJ1-1; D gene uncertain. Between the trimmed V and J ends, which lost 1 base and 0 bases, there was a span of 12 bases. Germline V gene lookup returns CDR1 SGHAT and CDR2 FQNNGV. This CDR3 is built from 16 residues. CDR3 DNA sequence: TGTGCCAGCAGCTTAGTACACGACAAGGTGAACACTGAAGCTTTCTTT. Protein sequence: CASSLVHDKVNTEAFF.

The rearrangement uses TRBV27 and TRBJ2-2; 8 bases line up with TRBD1. J lost 6 bases, V lost 6 bases, and 6 bases had no gene match. CDR1 MNHEY and CDR2 SMNVEV come from the germline V gene (reference sequence). This CDR3 has 14 amino acids. CDR3 residues: CASRTGQGPGELFF. DNA of the CDR3: TGTGCCAGCAGGACCGGACAGGGTCCCGGGGAGCTGTTTTTT.

CDR3 sequence (DNA): TGCAGTGCTAGAGCTCACCCGACAGTCCTCTATTCACCCCTCCACTTT. As protein: CSARAHPTVLYSPLHF. This sequence joins TRBV20-1 and TRBJ1-6, with D perhaps TRBD1 (5 bases). The CDR3 is 16 amino acids. V was shortened by 1 base and J by 8 bases, with 18 bases between the two germline ends. The germline CDR1 and CDR2 sequences are DFQATT and SNEGSKA (reference sequence).

The J gene is TRBJ1-5, the V gene TRBV7-2, with 10 bases aligning to TRBD1. The CDR3 has 15 residues. CDR1 is SGHTA and CDR2 is FQGNSA in the germline V gene. With 7 bases clipped from V and 2 bases from J, the junction kept 5 bases outside the gene matches. The DNA for the CDR3 is TGTGCCAGCAACTTTGGGACAGGGGGCAATCAGCCCCAGCATTTT. Encoded protein: CASNFGTGGNQPQHF.

This clonotype occurred a few times. The chain joins TRBV6-1 to TRBJ1-1; D may be TRBD1 (5 bases). CDR1 and CDR2 (germline): MNHNS, SASEGT. Trimming pared 7 bases from V and 5 bases from J, leaving 14 bases between. The CDR3 is 13 amino acids. The CDR3 reads CASKAPGGTEAFF. CDR3 in DNA: TGTGCCAGCAAAGCCCCTGGGGGTACTGAAGCTTTCTTT.

A few counts support this clonotype. The V and J genes are TRBV12-3 or TRBV12-4 and TRBJ1-2; tentative D call: TRBD1 (5 bases). Deletions cut 6 bases from V and 4 bases from J, with 9 bases between. The CDR3 is made up of 12 amino acids. CDR3 DNA sequence: TGTGCCAGCAGAGGGGATCCCTATGGCTACACCTTC. Its translation is CASRGDPYGYTF.

The chain links TRBV15 to TRBJ2-3; a possible D gene is TRBD2 (5 bases). Germline V gives CDR1 LNHNV, CDR2 YYDKDF (reference sequence). CDR3 length: 15 amino acids. V lost 0 bases to trimming and J lost 5 bases, with 12 bases between them. The CDR3 region has the DNA TGTGCCACCAGCAGAGAACGGGGAATCGTAGATACGCAGTATTTT. The encoded protein is CATSRERGIVDTQYF.

The V call is TRBV24-1, the J call TRBJ2-2; 10 bases map to TRBD1. The CDR3 consists of 16 residues. V lost 3 bases and J lost 7; bases outside the gene matches: 7. The V gene's germline CDR1 is KGHDR and CDR2 SFDVKD. The CDR3 is CATSDLLTGGGGELFF. In nucleotides, the CDR3 is TGTGCCACCAGTGATCTCCTGACAGGGGGCGGCGGGGAGCTGTTTTTT.

This rearrangement joins TRBV2 to TRBJ2-3, with TRBD1 matching over 7 bases. The V gene end was trimmed by 3 bases and the J gene end by 4 bases; junction bases not matched to a gene: 1. The germline gives CDR1 SNHLY, CDR2 FYNNEI. The CDR3 totals 13 residues. The CDR3 is CASSDQGADTQYF. The CDR3 DNA reads as TGTGCCAGCAGTGATCAGGGGGCAGATACGCAGTATTTT. Combining the CDR3 with reference TRBV2 and TRBJ2-3 gives the whole variable domain EPEVTQTPSHQVTQMGQEVILRCVPISNHLYFYWYRQILGQKVEFLVSFYNNEISEKSEIFDDQFSVERPDGSNFTLKIRSTKLEDSAMYFCASSDQGADTQYFGPGTRLTVL.

This clonotype was observed a few times. This chain joins TRBV2 and TRBJ2-7; D remains unclear. Between the trimmed V and J ends, which lost 4 bases and 3 bases, there was a span of 19 bases. The CDR3 sequence is 16 residues long. CDR1 and CDR2 from the germline V gene are SNHLY and FYNNEI. The CDR3 is CASSGLPSMGNYEQYF. DNA of the CDR3: TGTGCCAGCAGTGGTCTGCCATCCATGGGAAACTACGAGCAGTACTTC.

Note on this clonotype: The junction shows a germline mismatch at one end, possibly a read error. The V gene is TRBV19, the J gene TRBJ2-1, with D maybe TRBD2 (6 bases). From germline, CDR1 is LNHDA and CDR2 SQIVND (reference sequence). The CDR3 covers 15 residues. Here the CDR3 reads CASHGDFLPYNERFF. CDR3 nucleotides: TGTGCCAGCCACGGGGACTTTCTCCCCTACAATGAGCGGTTCTTC. The full variable domain, in which reference TRBV19 and TRBJ2-1 provide the parts outside the CDR3, is DGGITQSPKYLFRKEGQNVTLSCEQNLNHDAMYWYRQDPGQGLRLIYYSQIVNDFQKGDIAEGYSVSREKKESFPLTVTSAQKNPTAFYLCASHGDFLPYNERFFGPGTRLTVL.

J is TRBJ2-7 and V is TRBV6-1, with TRBD1 matching over 9 bases. V lost 7 bases and J lost 7; bases outside the gene matches: 20. The CDR3 is 17 residues long. Germline V gene lookup returns CDR1 MNHNS and CDR2 SASEGT. DNA of the CDR3: TGTGCCAGCAAGGACAGGGGCCACAGGGCCCGGTTGAGTGAGCAGTACTTC. This sequence encodes CASKDRGHRARLSEQYF.

The V and J genes are TRBV6-1 and TRBJ2-2; TRBD1 agrees at 8 bases. V was pared by 4 bases and J by 9 bases, with 13 bases of the junction left unmatched. The CDR3 extends over 16 amino acids. From germline, CDR1 is MNHNS and CDR2 SASEGT. CDR3 in DNA: TGTGCCAGCAGTGTCCAGGGGGCATTATCGCTGCGGGAGCTGTTTTTT. This gives the protein CASSVQGALSLRELFF.